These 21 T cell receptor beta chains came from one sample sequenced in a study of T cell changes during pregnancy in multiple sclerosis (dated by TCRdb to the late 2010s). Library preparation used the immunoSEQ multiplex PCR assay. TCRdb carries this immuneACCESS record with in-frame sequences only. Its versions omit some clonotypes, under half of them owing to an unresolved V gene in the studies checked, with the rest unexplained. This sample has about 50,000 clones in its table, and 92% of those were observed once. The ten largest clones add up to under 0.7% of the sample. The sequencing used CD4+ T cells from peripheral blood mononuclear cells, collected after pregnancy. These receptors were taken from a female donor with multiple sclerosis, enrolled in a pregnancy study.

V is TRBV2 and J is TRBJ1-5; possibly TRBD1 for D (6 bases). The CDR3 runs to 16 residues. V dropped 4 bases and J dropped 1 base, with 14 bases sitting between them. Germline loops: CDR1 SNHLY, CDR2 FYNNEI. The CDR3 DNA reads TGTGCCAGCAGTGCCCTGACAGGAAGGAGCAATCAGCCCCAGCATTTT. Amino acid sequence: CASSALTGRSNQPQHF.

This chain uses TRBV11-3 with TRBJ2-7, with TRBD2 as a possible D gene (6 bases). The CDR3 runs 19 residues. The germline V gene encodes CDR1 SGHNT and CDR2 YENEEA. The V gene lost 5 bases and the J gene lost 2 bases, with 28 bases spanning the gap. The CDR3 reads CASSPTGVPIAESAYEQYF. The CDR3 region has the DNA TGTGCCAGCAGCCCCACGGGCGTTCCAATAGCGGAGAGCGCCTACGAGCAGTACTTC.

CDR3 sequence: CASSPTGGVGGELFF. CDR3 bases: TGTGCCAGCTCACCAACCGGGGGAGTAGGCGGGGAGCTGTTTTTT. The V and J genes are TRBV18 and TRBJ2-2; perhaps TRBD2 as D (6 bases). The CDR3 is 15 residues long. The germline V gene encodes CDR1 KGHSH and CDR2 LQKENI. Trimming cost V 2 bases and J 7 bases, with 14 bases left between them.

The CDR3 coding sequence is TGCGCCAGCAGCCTCGCCCTAACAGGGGAGAGGGGAGATACGCAGTATTTT. Protein product: CASSLALTGERGDTQYF. The V call is TRBV4-1, the J call TRBJ2-3; 7 bases are shared with TRBD1. Germline-derived CDR1 and CDR2 are MGHRA and YSYEKL. The CDR3 has 17 residues. The ends lost 4 bases at V and 5 bases at J; junction bases unmatched: 15.

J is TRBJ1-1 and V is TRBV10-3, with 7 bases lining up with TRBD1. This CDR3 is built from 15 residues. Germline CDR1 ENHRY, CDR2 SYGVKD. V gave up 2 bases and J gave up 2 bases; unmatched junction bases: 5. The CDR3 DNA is TGTGCCATCAGTGAGAGAACAGGGGTTAACACTGAAGCTTTCTTT. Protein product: CAISERTGVNTEAFF.

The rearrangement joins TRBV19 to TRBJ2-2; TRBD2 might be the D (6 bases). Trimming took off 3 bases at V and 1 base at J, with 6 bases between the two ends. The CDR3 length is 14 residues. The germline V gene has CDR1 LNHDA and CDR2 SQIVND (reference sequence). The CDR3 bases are TGTGCCAGTAGTATGGGACTGAACACCGGGGAGCTGTTTTTT. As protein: CASSMGLNTGELFF. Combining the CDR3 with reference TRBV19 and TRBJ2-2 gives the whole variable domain DGGITQSPKYLFRKEGQNVTLSCEQNLNHDAMYWYRQDPGQGLRLIYYSQIVNDFQKGDIAEGYSVSREKKESFPLTVTSAQKNPTAFYLCASSMGLNTGELFFGEGSRLTVL.

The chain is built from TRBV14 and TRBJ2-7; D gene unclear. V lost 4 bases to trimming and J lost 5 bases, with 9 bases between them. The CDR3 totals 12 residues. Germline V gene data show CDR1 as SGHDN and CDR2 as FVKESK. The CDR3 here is CASSPLADEQYF. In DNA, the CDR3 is TGTGCCAGCAGCCCGTTGGCGGACGAGCAGTACTTC. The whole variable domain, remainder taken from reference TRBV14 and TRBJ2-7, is EAGVTQFPSHSVIEKGQTVTLRCDPISGHDNLYWYRRVMGKEIKFLLHFVKESKQDESGMPNNRFLAERTGGTYSTLKVQPAELEDSGVYFCASSPLADEQYFGPGTRLTVT.

The CDR3 is CSVRQGPEKLFF. The DNA for the CDR3 is TGCAGCGTCCGACAGGGACCTGAAAAACTGTTTTTT. This chain joins TRBV29-1 and TRBJ1-4; 7 bases agree with TRBD1. The V segment lost 6 bases and the J segment 7 bases; nucleotides outside the gene matches: 5. The CDR3 loop spans 12 amino acids. Germline lookup yields CDR1 SQVTM and CDR2 ANQGSEA.

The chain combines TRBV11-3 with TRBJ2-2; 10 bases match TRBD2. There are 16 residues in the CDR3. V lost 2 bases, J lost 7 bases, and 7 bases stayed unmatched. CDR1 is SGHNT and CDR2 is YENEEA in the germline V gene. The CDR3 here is CASSLRPSGSGGELFF. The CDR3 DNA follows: TGTGCCAGCAGCTTAAGGCCTAGCGGGAGCGGCGGGGAGCTGTTTTTT. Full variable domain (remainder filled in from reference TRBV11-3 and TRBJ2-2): EAGVVQSPRYKIIEKKQPVAFWCNPISGHNTLYWYLQNLGQGPELLIRYENEEAVDDSQLPKDRFSAERLKGVDSTLKIQPAELGDSAVYLCASSLRPSGSGGELFFGEGSRLTVL.

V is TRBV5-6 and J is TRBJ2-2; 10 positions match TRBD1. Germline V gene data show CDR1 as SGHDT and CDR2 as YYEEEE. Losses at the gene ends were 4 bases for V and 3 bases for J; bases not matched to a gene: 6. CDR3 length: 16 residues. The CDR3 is CASSLDRGLDTGELFF. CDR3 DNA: TGTGCCAGCAGCCTAGACAGGGGGCTAGACACCGGGGAGCTGTTTTTT.

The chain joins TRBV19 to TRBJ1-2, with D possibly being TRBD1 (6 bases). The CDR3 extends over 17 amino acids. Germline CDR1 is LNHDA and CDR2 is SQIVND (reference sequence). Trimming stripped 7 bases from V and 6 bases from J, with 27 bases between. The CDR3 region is CASTHGGARSSRDGYTF. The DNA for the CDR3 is TGTGCCAGTACCCATGGGGGGGCGCGCAGCTCTAGGGATGGCTACACCTTC.

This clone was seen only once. CDR3 region: CASLSSGRSEQYF. For the CDR3, the DNA is TGTGCCAGCCTATCTAGCGGGAGGAGCGAGCAGTACTTC. The chain has TRBV27 and TRBJ2-7; 11 positions agree with TRBD2. CDR1 is MNHEY, CDR2 SMNVEV, per germline (reference sequence). The trim removed 8 bases at V and 6 bases at J, leaving 6 bases unmatched. CDR3 size: 13 residues.

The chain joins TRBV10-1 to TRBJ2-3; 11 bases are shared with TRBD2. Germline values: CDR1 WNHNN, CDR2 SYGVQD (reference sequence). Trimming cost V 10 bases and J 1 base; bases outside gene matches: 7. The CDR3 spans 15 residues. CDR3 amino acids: CATPGTSGGTDTQYF. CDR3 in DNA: TGCGCCACACCCGGGACTAGCGGAGGCACAGATACGCAGTATTTT.

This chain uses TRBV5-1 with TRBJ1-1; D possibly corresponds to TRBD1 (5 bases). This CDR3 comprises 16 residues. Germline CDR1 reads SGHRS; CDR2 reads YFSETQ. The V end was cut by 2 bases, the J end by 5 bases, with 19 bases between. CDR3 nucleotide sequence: TGCGCCAGCAGCTTTGGCACGACAACCGGGGGGACTGAAGCTTTCTTT. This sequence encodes CASSFGTTTGGTEAFF.

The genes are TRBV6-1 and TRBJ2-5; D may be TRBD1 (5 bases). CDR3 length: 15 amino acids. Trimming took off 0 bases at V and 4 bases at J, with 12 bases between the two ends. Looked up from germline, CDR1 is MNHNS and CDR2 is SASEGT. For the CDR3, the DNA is TGTGCCAGCAGTGAAGCGCTCAGGGTTGCAGAGACCCAGTACTTC. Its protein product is CASSEALRVAETQYF.

This CDR3 reads CASSSTRDTQYF. The CDR3 region has the DNA TGTGCCAGCAGCTCGACTAGAGATACGCAGTATTTT. The J gene is TRBJ2-3, the V gene TRBV7-9; D perhaps matches TRBD2 (6 bases). This CDR3 is built from 12 residues. The germline V gene has CDR1 SEHNR and CDR2 FQNEAQ (reference sequence). Trimming took off 4 bases at V and 5 bases at J, with 7 bases between the two ends. Full variable domain (missing parts from reference TRBV7-9 and TRBJ2-3): DTGVSQNPRHKITKRGQNVTFRCDPISEHNRLYWYRQTLGQGPEFLTYFQNEAQLEKSRLLSDRFSAERPKGSFSTLEIQRTEQGDSAMYLCASSSTRDTQYFGPGTRLTVL.

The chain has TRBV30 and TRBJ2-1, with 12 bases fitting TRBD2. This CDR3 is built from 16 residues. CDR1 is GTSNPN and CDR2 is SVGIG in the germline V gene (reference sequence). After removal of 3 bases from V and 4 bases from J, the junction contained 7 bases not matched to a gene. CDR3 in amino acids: CAWRGIGLAGYNEQFF. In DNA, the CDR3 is TGTGCCTGGAGGGGGATTGGACTAGCGGGATACAATGAGCAGTTCTTC.

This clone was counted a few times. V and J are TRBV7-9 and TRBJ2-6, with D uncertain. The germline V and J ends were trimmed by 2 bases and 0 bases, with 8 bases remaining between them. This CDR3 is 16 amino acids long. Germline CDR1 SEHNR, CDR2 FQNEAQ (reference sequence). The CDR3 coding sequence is TGTGCCAGCAGCTTATCGGTTTCCTCTGGGGCCAACGTCCTGACTTTC. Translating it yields CASSLSVSSGANVLTF.

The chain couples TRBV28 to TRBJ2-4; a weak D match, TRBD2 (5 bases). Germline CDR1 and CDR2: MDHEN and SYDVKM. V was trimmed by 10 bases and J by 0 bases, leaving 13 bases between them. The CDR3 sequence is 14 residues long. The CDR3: CATFDGGAKNIQYF. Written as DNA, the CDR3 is TGTGCCACCTTCGACGGAGGAGCCAAAAACATTCAGTACTTC.

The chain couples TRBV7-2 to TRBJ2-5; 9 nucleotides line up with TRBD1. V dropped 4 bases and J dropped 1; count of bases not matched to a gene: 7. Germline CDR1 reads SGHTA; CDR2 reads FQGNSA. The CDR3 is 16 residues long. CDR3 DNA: TGTGCCAGCAGCTCCCAGGACAGGGGAGGCCAAGAGACCCAGTACTTC. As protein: CASSSQDRGGQETQYF.

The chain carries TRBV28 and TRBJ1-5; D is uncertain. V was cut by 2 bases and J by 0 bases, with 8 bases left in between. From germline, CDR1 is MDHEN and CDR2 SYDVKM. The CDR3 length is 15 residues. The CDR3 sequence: CASSLPGNSNQPQHF. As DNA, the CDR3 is TGTGCCAGCAGTTTACCAGGAAATAGCAATCAGCCCCAGCATTTT.